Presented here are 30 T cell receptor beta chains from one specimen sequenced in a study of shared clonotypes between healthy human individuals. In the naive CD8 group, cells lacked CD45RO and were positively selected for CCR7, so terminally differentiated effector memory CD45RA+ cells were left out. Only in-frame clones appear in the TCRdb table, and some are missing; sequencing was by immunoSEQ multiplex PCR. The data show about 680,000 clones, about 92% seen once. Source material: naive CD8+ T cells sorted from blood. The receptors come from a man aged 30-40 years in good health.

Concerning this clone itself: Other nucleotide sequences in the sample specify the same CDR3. CDR3 DNA sequence: TGTGCCAGCAGCTTCCGGGACAGGGGGTCCTACGAGCAGTACTTC. Amino acid sequence: CASSFRDRGSYEQYF. The rearrangement uses TRBV7-9 and TRBJ2-7; 11 bases align to TRBD1. Germline assignment: CDR1 SEHNR and CDR2 FQNEAQ (reference sequence). This CDR3 contains 15 residues. The ends lost 3 bases at V and 1 base at J; junction bases unmatched: 2.

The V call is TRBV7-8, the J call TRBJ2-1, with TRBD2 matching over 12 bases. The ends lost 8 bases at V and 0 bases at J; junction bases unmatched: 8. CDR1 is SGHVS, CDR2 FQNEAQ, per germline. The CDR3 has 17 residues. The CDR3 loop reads CASGPLAGGISYNEQFF. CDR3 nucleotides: TGTGCCAGCGGGCCCCTAGCGGGAGGGATCTCCTACAATGAGCAGTTCTTC.

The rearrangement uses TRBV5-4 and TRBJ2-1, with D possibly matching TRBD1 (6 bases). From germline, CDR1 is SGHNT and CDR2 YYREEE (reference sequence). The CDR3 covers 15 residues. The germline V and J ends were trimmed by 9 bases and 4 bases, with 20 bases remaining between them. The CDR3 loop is CAITGPNNKYNEQFF. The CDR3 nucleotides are TGTGCCATCACAGGGCCCAACAATAAGTACAATGAGCAGTTCTTC.

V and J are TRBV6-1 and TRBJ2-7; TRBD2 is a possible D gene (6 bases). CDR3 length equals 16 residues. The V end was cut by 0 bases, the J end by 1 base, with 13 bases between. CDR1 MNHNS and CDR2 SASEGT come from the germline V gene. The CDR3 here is CASSEATGTGSYEQYF. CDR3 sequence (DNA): TGTGCCAGCAGTGAAGCGACCGGGACTGGGTCCTACGAGCAGTACTTC.

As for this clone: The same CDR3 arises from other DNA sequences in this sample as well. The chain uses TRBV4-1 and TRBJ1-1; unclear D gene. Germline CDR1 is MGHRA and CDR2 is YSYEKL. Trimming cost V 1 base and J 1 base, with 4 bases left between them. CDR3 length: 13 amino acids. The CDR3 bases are TGCGCCAGCAGCCAAGTCGGGAACACTGAAGCTTTCTTT. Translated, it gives CASSQVGNTEAFF.

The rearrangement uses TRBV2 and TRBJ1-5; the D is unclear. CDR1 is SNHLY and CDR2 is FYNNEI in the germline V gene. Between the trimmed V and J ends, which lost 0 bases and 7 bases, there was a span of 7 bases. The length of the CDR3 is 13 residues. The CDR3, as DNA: TGTGCCAGCAGTGAAGCGCCAGGCCAGCCCCAGCATTTT. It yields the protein CASSEAPGQPQHF.

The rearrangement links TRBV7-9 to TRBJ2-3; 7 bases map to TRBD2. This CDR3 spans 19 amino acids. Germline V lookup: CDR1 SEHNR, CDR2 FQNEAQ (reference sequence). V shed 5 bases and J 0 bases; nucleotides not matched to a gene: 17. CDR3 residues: CASSGFDPGLRTSTDTQYF. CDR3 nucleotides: TGTGCCAGCAGCGGCTTCGACCCGGGACTAAGGACTAGCACAGATACGCAGTATTTT. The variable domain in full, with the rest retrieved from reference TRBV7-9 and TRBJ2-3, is DTGVSQNPRHKITKRGQNVTFRCDPISEHNRLYWYRQTLGQGPEFLTYFQNEAQLEKSRLLSDRFSAERPKGSFSTLEIQRTEQGDSAMYLCASSGFDPGLRTSTDTQYFGPGTRLTVL.

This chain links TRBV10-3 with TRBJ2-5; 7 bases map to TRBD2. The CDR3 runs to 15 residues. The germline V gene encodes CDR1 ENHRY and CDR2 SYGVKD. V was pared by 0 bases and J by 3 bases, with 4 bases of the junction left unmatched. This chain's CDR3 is CAISESGGEEETQYF. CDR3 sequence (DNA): TGTGCCATCAGTGAGTCGGGGGGGGAGGAAGAGACCCAGTACTTC.

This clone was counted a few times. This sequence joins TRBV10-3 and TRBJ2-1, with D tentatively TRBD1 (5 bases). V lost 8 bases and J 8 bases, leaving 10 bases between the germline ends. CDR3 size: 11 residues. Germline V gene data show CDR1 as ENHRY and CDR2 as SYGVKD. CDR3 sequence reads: CAIAQGDEQFF. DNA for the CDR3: TGTGCCATCGCTCAGGGCGATGAGCAGTTCTTC.

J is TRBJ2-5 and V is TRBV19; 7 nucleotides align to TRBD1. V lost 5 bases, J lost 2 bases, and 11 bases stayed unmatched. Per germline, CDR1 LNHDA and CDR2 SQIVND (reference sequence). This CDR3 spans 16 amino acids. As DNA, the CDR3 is TGTGCCAGTAGTGTTATCGTTACAGGGGTACAAGAGACCCAGTACTTC. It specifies CASSVIVTGVQETQYF.

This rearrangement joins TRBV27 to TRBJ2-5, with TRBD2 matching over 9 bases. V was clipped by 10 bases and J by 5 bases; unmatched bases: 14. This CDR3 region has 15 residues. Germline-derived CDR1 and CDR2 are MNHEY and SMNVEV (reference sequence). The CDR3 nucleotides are TGTGCCACCAGGGTCTCACCAGCGGGAGGCGAGACCCAGTACTTC. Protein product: CATRVSPAGGETQYF.

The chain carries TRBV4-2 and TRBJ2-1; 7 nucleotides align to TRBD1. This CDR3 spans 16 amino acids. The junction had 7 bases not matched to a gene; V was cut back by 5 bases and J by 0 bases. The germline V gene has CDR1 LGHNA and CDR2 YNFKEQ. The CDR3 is CASSATGASSYNEQFF. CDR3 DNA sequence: TGTGCCAGCAGCGCTACAGGGGCCAGCTCCTACAATGAGCAGTTCTTC.

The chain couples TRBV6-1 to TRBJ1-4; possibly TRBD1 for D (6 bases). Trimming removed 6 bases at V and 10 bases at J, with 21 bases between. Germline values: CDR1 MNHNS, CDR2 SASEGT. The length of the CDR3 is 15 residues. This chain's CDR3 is CASRDPGTRTRKLFF. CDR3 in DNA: TGTGCCAGCAGGGACCCGGGGACACGGACCCGAAAACTGTTTTTT.

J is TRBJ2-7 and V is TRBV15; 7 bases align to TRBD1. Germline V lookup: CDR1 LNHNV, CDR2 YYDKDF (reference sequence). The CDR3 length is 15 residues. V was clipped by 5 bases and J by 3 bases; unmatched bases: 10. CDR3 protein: CATSAPGRGSYEQYF. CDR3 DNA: TGTGCCACCAGCGCCCCGGGCAGGGGGAGCTACGAGCAGTACTTC.

The CDR3 DNA sequence: TGTGCCAGCAGCTTGGGAGTCAGGGGCGACTACGAGCAGTACTTC. Encoded protein: CASSLGVRGDYEQYF. The V and J genes are TRBV5-6 and TRBJ2-7; D possibly corresponds to TRBD1 (6 bases). V was clipped by 0 bases and J by 3 bases, with 13 bases between them. The CDR3 runs to 15 residues. The germline gives CDR1 SGHDT, CDR2 YYEEEE. Together with reference TRBV5-6 and TRBJ2-7, the CDR3 gives the full variable domain: DAGVTQSPTHLIKTRGQQVTLRCSPKSGHDTVSWYQQALGQGPQFIFQYYEEEERQRGNFPDRFSGHQFPNYSSELNVNALLLGDSALYLCASSLGVRGDYEQYFGPGTRLTVT.

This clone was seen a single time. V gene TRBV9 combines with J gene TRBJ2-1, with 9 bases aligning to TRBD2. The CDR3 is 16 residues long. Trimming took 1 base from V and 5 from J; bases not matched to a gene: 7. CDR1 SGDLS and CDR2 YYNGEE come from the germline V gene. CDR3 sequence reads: CASSVWDSGRDNEQFF. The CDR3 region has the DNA TGTGCCAGCAGCGTATGGGATAGCGGGAGAGACAATGAGCAGTTCTTC.

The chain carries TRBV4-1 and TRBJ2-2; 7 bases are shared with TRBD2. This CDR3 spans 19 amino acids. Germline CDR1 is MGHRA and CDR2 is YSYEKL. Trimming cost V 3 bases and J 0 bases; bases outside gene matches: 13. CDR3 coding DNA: TGCGCCAGCAGCCATCCCAGGGAGGGGCCCAAGACGAACACCGGGGAGCTGTTTTTT. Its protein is CASSHPREGPKTNTGELFF.

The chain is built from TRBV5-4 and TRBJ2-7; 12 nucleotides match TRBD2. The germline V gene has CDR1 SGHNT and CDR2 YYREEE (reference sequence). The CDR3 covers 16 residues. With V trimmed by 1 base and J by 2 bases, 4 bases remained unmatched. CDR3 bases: TGTGCCAGCAGCTTGAGCCTAGCGGGAGGGGCCTACGAGCAGTACTTC. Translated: CASSLSLAGGAYEQYF.

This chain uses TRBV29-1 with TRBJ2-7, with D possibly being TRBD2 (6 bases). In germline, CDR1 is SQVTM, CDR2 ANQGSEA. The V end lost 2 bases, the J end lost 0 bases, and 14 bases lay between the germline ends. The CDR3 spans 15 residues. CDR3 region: CSVEFSASDSYEQYF. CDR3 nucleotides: TGCAGCGTTGAATTCTCGGCTAGCGACTCCTACGAGCAGTACTTC.

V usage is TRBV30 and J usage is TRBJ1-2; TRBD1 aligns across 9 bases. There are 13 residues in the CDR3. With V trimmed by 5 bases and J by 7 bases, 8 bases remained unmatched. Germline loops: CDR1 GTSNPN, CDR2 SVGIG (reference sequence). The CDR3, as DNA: TGTGCCTGGTCCTCCCGGGACAGGGTTGGCTACACCTTC. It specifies CAWSSRDRVGYTF.

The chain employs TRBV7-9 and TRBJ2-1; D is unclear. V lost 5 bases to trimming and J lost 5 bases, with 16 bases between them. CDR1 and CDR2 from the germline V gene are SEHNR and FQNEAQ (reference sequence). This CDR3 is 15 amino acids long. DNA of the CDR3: TGTGCCAGCAGCCTCGGGCTACCGGTGAACAATGAGCAGTTCTTC. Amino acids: CASSLGLPVNNEQFF.

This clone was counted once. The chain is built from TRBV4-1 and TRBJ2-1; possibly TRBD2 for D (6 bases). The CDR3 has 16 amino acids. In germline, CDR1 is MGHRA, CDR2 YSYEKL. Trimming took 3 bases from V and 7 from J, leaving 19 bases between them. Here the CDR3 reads CASSQTRSGGGNEQFF. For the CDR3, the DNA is TGCGCCAGCAGCCAGACCCGGAGCGGTGGGGGGAATGAGCAGTTCTTC.

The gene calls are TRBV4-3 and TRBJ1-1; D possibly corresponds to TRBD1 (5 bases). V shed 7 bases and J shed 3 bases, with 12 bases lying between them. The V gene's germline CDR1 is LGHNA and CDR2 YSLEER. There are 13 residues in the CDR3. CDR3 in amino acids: CASKEGLDTEAFF. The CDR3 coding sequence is TGCGCCAGCAAGGAGGGACTTGACACTGAAGCTTTCTTT.

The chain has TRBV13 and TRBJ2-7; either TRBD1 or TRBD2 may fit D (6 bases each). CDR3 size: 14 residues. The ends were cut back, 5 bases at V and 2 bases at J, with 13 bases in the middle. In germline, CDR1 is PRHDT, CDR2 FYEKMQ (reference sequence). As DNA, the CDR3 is TGTGCCAGCAGCCCGACGGGGGCGGCCTACGAGCAGTACTTC. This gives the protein CASSPTGAAYEQYF.

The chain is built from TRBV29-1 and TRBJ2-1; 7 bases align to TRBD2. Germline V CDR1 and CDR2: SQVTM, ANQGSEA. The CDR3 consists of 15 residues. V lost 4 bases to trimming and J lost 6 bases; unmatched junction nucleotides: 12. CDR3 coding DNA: TGCAGCGTTGTAGTGGCGTCTAGCGGACTCAATGAGCAGTTCTTC. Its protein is CSVVVASSGLNEQFF.

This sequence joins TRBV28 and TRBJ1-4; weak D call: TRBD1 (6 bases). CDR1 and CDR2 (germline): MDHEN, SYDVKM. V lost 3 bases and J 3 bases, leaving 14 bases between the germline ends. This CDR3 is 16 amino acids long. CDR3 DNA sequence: TGTGCCAGCAGTTTCCCGGGGGCAGGAGCTAATGAAAAACTGTTTTTT. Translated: CASSFPGAGANEKLFF.

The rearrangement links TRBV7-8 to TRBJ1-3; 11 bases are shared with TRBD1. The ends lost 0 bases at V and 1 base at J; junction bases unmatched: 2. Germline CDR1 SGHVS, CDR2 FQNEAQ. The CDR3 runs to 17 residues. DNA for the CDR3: TGTGCCAGCAGCTTAGCCGGGACAGGGGGTTCTGGAAACACCATATATTTT. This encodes CASSLAGTGGSGNTIYF.

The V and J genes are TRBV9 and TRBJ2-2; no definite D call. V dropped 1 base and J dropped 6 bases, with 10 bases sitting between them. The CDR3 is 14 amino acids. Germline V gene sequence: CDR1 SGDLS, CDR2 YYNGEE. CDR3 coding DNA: TGTGCCAGCAGCGTACAGGATTTCCCCGGGGAGCTGTTTTTT. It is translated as CASSVQDFPGELFF.

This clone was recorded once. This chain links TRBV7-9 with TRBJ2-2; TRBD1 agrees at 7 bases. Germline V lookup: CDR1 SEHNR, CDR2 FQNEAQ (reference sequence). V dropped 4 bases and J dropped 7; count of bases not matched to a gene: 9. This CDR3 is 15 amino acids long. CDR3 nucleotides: TGTGCCAGCAGCTCTCCCCGACAGGGTGTCGGGGAGCTGTTTTTT. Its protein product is CASSSPRQGVGELFF.

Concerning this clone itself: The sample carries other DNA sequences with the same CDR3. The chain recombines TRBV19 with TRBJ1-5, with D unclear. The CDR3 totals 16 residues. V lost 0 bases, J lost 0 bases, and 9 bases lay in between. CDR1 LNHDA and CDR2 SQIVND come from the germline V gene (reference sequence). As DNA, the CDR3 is TGTGCCAGTAGTATAGATCCCGTGAATAGCAATCAGCCCCAGCATTTT. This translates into CASSIDPVNSNQPQHF.